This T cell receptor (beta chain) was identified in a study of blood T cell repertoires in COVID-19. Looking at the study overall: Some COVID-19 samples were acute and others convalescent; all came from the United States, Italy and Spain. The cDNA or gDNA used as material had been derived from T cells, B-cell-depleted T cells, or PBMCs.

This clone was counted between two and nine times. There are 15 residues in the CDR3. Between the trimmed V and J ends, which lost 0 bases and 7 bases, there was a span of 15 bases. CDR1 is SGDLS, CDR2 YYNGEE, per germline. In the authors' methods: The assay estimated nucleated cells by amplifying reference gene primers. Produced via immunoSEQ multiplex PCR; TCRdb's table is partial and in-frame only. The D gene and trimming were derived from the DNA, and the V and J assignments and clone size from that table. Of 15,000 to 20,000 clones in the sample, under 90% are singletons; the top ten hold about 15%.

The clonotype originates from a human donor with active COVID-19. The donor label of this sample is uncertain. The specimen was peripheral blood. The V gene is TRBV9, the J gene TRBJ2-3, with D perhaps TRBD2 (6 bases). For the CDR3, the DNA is TGTGCCAGCAGCGTAGAGGGGAGGTTGGTTAATACGCAGTATTTT. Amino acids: CASSVEGRLVNTQYF.